Following are 10 T cell receptor beta chains from one sample sequenced in a study of cytomegalovirus exposure and HLA in healthy donors (dated by TCRdb to the late 2010s). Library prep was done by the immunoSEQ multiplex PCR assay. The multiplex PCR relied on a mix of 60 forward primers for TCR Vbeta segments and 13 reverse primers for TCR Jbeta segments. TCRdb stores this immuneACCESS table with in-frame sequences only. Part of the clones is absent; in the studies checked, under half of the shortfall reflects unresolved V genes, and no reason is known for the rest. Here the sample has under 200,000 clones; more than 60% occur a single time. The ten most abundant clones make up 4.9% of the sample. The sequenced material came from PBMCs. These TCRs come from a male donor in good health and CMV-seronegative.

J is TRBJ2-1 and V is TRBV13; 8 bases match TRBD2. Trimming took 0 bases from V and 3 from J; bases not matched to a gene: 1. The CDR3 totals 15 residues. Looked up from germline, CDR1 is PRHDT and CDR2 is FYEKMQ (reference sequence). The CDR3 loop reads CASSLGGTSYNEQFF. The CDR3 DNA is TGTGCCAGCAGCTTAGGAGGGACTAGCTACAATGAGCAGTTCTTC. Full variable domain (rest looked up from reference TRBV13 and TRBJ2-1): AAGVIQSPRHLIKEKRETATLKCYPIPRHDTVYWYQQGPGQDPQFLISFYEKMQSDKGSIPDRFSAQQFSDYHSELNMSSLELGDSALYFCASSLGGTSYNEQFFGPGTRLTVL.

V is TRBV5-1 and J is TRBJ1-1, with a weak D call TRBD1 (5 bases). Per the germline V gene, CDR1 is SGHRS and CDR2 is YFSETQ. V lost 4 bases and J 1 base, leaving 14 bases between the germline ends. The CDR3 extends over 15 amino acids. The CDR3 DNA follows: TGCGCCAGCAGCGTCACCGGGGGATCGAACACTGAAGCTTTCTTT. The encoded protein is CASSVTGGSNTEAFF.

The chain recombines TRBV7-8 with TRBJ1-1; D ambiguous. The CDR3 has 13 amino acids. Trimming stripped 5 bases from V and 7 bases from J, with 14 bases between. Germline CDR1 and CDR2: SGHVS and FQNEAQ. CDR3 DNA sequence: TGTGCCAGCAGCCCTGACCGGGATCTTGAAGCTTTCTTT. This sequence encodes CASSPDRDLEAFF.

The chain recombines TRBV6-1 with TRBJ2-7, with 10 bases fitting TRBD2. This CDR3 spans 14 amino acids. The trim removed 6 bases at V and 6 bases at J, leaving 8 bases unmatched. Per germline, CDR1 MNHNS and CDR2 SASEGT. This CDR3 reads CASRTTSGYLEQYF. The CDR3 DNA reads as TGTGCCAGCAGAACGACTAGCGGGTATCTCGAGCAGTACTTC.

This clone was counted between two and nine times. The V gene is TRBV5-1, the J gene TRBJ2-7, with TRBD2 identical over 11 bases. This CDR3 comprises 13 residues. V lost 4 bases, J lost 7 bases, and 4 bases stayed unmatched. Germline V lookup: CDR1 SGHRS, CDR2 YFSETQ. The CDR3 coding sequence is TGCGCCAGCAGCGGGACTAGCGGAAGAGAGCAGTACTTC. It yields the protein CASSGTSGREQYF.

This chain joins TRBV9 and TRBJ1-1; 9 bases match TRBD1. CDR3 length: 16 residues. CDR1 and CDR2 (germline): SGDLS, YYNGEE. V gave up 3 bases and J gave up 2 bases; unmatched junction bases: 8. CDR3 sequence (DNA): TGTGCCAGCAGCGCCTCCGGGGGACAGGGAAACACTGAAGCTTTCTTT. As protein: CASSASGGQGNTEAFF.

A few counts support this clone. The CDR3 is CASSIDRGAEETQYF. The CDR3 DNA reads as TGTGCCAGCAGCATAGATCGGGGGGCGGAAGAGACCCAGTACTTC. The V gene is TRBV7-9, the J gene TRBJ2-5, with D maybe TRBD2 (7 bases). CDR1 is SEHNR and CDR2 is FQNEAQ in the germline V gene (reference sequence). The CDR3 is made up of 15 amino acids. V was clipped by 5 bases and J by 3 bases, with 16 bases between them.

The V and J genes are TRBV9 and TRBJ2-7, with 8 nucleotides matching TRBD2. The CDR3 covers 15 residues. Looked up from germline, CDR1 is SGDLS and CDR2 is YYNGEE. With V trimmed by 5 bases and J by 4 bases, 11 bases remained unmatched. The CDR3, as DNA: TGTGCCAGCAGTAGAGGAGTGAGCGGGAGTTACGAGCAGTACTTC. Translating gives CASSRGVSGSYEQYF.

CDR3 nucleotide sequence: TGTGCCAGCAAATCGGACACCTCCTACGAGCAGTACTTC. It specifies CASKSDTSYEQYF. V is TRBV6-5 and J is TRBJ2-7; D might be TRBD1 (5 bases). The CDR3 has 13 amino acids. From germline, CDR1 is MNHEY and CDR2 SVGAGI. Trimming left V 7 bases short and J 0 bases short, with 10 bases between.

The chain recombines TRBV19 with TRBJ1-5; the D gene is possibly TRBD1 (6 bases). CDR3 length equals 14 residues. Germline V lookup: CDR1 LNHDA, CDR2 SQIVND (reference sequence). Between the trimmed V and J ends, which lost 1 base and 12 bases, there was a span of 16 bases. The CDR3 nucleotides read TGTGCCAGTAGTATAGTTGCAGGGGTCCCGGGCCAGCATTTT. Its translation is CASSIVAGVPGQHF.